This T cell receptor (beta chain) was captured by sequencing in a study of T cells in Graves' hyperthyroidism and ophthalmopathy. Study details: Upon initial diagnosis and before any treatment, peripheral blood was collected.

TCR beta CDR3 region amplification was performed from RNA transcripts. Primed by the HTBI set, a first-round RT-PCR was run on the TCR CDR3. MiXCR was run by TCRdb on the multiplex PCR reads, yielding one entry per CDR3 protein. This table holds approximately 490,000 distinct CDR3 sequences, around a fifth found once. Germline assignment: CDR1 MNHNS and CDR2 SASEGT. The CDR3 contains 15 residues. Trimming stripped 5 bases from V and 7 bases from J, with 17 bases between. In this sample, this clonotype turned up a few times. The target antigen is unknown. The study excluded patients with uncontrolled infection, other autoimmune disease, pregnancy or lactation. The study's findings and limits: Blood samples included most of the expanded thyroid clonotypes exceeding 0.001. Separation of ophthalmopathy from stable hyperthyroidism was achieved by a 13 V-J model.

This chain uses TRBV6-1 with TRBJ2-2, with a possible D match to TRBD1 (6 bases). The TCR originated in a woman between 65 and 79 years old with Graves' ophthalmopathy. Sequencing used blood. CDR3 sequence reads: CASSQQGNNGGELFF. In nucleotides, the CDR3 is TGTGCCAGCAGTCAGCAGGGGAATAATGGCGGGGAGCTGTTTTTT.